The text below deals with one T cell receptor (beta chain). Its cognate antigen is unknown. Subjects with ophthalmopathy showed a Clinical Activity Score no lower than 3, a NOSPECS grade no lower than 4, and a duration shorter than 3 months. Amplification of TCR beta CDR3 regions was performed using RNA transcripts as template. The HTBI primer set was used in a first-round RT-PCR of the TCR CDR3. TCRdb recomputed calls from the multiplex PCR reads with MiXCR, one row per CDR3 protein. The profile shows roughly 550,000 distinct CDR3 sequences, about 15% of them singletons. The sample comes from a study of T cells in Graves' hyperthyroidism and ophthalmopathy. Study observations and caveats: Also found in blood were most expanded thyroid clonotypes above 0.001.

This CDR3 has 14 amino acids. V shed 6 bases, J shed 6 bases, and the junction held 8 bases outside the gene matches. Germline CDR1 and CDR2: MNHEY and SVGEGT. The chain employs TRBV6-2 or TRBV6-3 and TRBJ1-5; TRBD1 aligns across 7 bases. The sample comprised blood. This clonotype was obtained from a woman aged 25 to 39 with Graves' ophthalmopathy. This chain's CDR3 is CASSLDRVSQPQHF. CDR3 in DNA: TGTGCCAGCAGCCTCGACAGGGTTTCTCAGCCCCAGCATTTT.